These T cell receptor beta chains were read from a single sample in a study of identical twins. Each CDR3 protein is one row after TCRdb ran MiXCR on the 5' RACE reads. The repertoire has approximately 220,000 distinct CDR3 sequences, 6% to 8% of them found once; the top ten carry about 5.6%. This sample also belongs to another study, concerning yellow fever vaccine responses in identical twins.

Sequencing used CD8+ T cells sorted from blood. The source of these receptors is a woman aged 18-29 years in good health. Both conserved end residues are part of each CDR3. The D gene is left open where the match is weak. Size is omitted from some rows. Given values are once, few, many or a class for expanded clones.

DNA,CDR3,D,size,V,J
TGCAGCGTTGTAGGGAACACCGGGGACTCTGGAAACACCATATATTTT,CSVVGNTGDSGNTIYF,.,many,TRBV29-1,TRBJ1-3
TGCAGTGCTAGAGATGTGTTAGTGCCAGACACAGATACGCAGTATTTT,CSARDVLVPDTDTQYF,.,.,TRBV20-1,TRBJ2-3
TGTGCCAGCAGTGACCTTAGCGGGAGGGCCGTGGATACGCAGTATTTT,CASSDLSGRAVDTQYF,TRBD2,.,TRBV2,TRBJ2-3
TGCGCCAGCAGGACCGGGACTAGCGGGTTCTATAATGATGAGCAGTTCTTC,CASRTGTSGFYNDEQFF,TRBD2,few,TRBV5-1,TRBJ2-1
TGTGCCAGCAGTTACTCGAAAGGGGAGGGTACAGATACGCAGTATTTT,CASSYSKGEGTDTQYF,TRBD2,few,TRBV6-5,TRBJ2-3
TGCAGTGCTAGGCCCGAGAGGCTAGCGGGGAAGACCCAGTACTTC,CSARPERLAGKTQYF,TRBD2,.,TRBV20-1,TRBJ2-5
TGTGCCAGCAGCTTACCCGGACAGAAACAAGAGACCCAGTACTTC,CASSLPGQKQETQYF,.,.,TRBV7-9,TRBJ2-5
TGCAGTGCTAGGTCCCTAGCGGGGGGGGCAGATACGCAGTATTTT,CSARSLAGGADTQYF,TRBD2,few,TRBV20-1,TRBJ2-3
TGTGCCAGCAGCCAAGATGAGCAAAACACCGGGGAGCTGTTTTTT,CASSQDEQNTGELFF,.,many,TRBV3-1,TRBJ2-2
TGTGCCAGCAGTTACGGGGCGGGAGTCAATGAGCAGTTCTTC,CASSYGAGVNEQFF,TRBD2,.,TRBV6-5,TRBJ2-1
TGTGCCAGCAGTCCCTCGGGCGGGAGAATAGAGACCCAGTACTTC,CASSPSGGRIETQYF,TRBD2,.,TRBV12-3/TRBV12-4,TRBJ2-5
TGCAGTGCTAGCTATGGCCGAGATGAAAAACTGTTTTTT,CSASYGRDEKLFF,.,many,TRBV20-1,TRBJ1-4
TGTGCCAGCACCTACTCGACAGGGGAAGCTTTCTTT,CASTYSTGEAFF,TRBD1,.,TRBV18,TRBJ1-1
TGTGCAGTCAATGAGCAGTTCTTC,CAVNEQFF,.,many,TRBV28,TRBJ2-1
TGTGCCAGCAGCTCGGACCGAGCCCCCTCAACGGAGCAGTTCTTC,CASSSDRAPSTEQFF,.,.,TRBV7-6,TRBJ2-1
TGCGCCAGCAGCCAGTGGGGGGAGAACACTGAAGCTTTCTTT,CASSQWGENTEAFF,.,.,TRBV4-1,TRBJ1-1
TGTGCCAGCGAAGACCGGGACAATAGCAATCAGCCCCAGCATTTT,CASEDRDNSNQPQHF,.,many,TRBV2,TRBJ1-5
TGTGCCACCAGCAGGAGCTCCGGGACAGGGTACGCAACTAATGAAAAACTGTTTTTT,CATSRSSGTGYATNEKLFF,TRBD1,.,TRBV15,TRBJ1-4
TGTGCCAGCCGCCAAAGCGGGCCACACTACAATGAGCAGTTCTTC,CASRQSGPHYNEQFF,.,few,TRBV7-9,TRBJ2-1
TGTGCCAGCAGACTAGCGGGGGATCCCTTATACAATGAGCAGTTCTTC,CASRLAGDPLYNEQFF,TRBD2,many,TRBV7-9,TRBJ2-1
TGTGCCAGCAGCTTAGGTTTTGGCGATGAGACCCAGTACTTC,CASSLGFGDETQYF,.,.,TRBV7-8,TRBJ2-5
TGCAGTGCTAGAAAACCGGGACAGGAGTTTGAAGAACTGTTTTTT,CSARKPGQEFEELFF,TRBD1,.,TRBV20-1,TRBJ1-4
TGTGCCAGCAGCCAAGATCAGGGCAGGGCCAACTATGGCTACACCTTC,CASSQDQGRANYGYTF,.,few,TRBV4-2,TRBJ1-2
TGCAGTGCTAGAGAGTTTGGGGGCGGTATCAATGAGCAGTTCTTC,CSAREFGGGINEQFF,.,.,TRBV20-1,TRBJ2-1
TGTGCCAGCAGCTTAGCACCGGAAGGGAAGTATGGCTACACCTTC,CASSLAPEGKYGYTF,.,.,TRBV7-9,TRBJ1-2
TGTGCCAGCAGCCAGATACAGGGGTCGGACACTGAAGCTTTCTTT,CASSQIQGSDTEAFF,TRBD1,few,TRBV7-9,TRBJ1-1
TGTGCCAGCAGTTTTTCGGGACAGGGTCTCGTTTATGAGCAGTTCTTC,CASSFSGQGLVYEQFF,TRBD1,many,TRBV12-3/TRBV12-4,TRBJ2-1
TGCAGCGTTGGGGAGAACACTGAAGCTTTCTTT,CSVGENTEAFF,.,many,TRBV29-1,TRBJ1-1
TGCGCCAGCAGCCGCTACGCGACAGGGGGCGTTAGGGAGACCCAGTACTTC,CASSRYATGGVRETQYF,TRBD1,.,TRBV5-1,TRBJ2-5
TGTGCCACCGACGACAGGTCGGGCCAGCCCCAGCATTTT,CATDDRSGQPQHF,.,few,TRBV2,TRBJ1-5
TGTGCTAGTGCCGGGGACAGGGGTTACACCGGGGAGCTGTTTTTT,CASAGDRGYTGELFF,TRBD1,many,TRBV12-5,TRBJ2-2